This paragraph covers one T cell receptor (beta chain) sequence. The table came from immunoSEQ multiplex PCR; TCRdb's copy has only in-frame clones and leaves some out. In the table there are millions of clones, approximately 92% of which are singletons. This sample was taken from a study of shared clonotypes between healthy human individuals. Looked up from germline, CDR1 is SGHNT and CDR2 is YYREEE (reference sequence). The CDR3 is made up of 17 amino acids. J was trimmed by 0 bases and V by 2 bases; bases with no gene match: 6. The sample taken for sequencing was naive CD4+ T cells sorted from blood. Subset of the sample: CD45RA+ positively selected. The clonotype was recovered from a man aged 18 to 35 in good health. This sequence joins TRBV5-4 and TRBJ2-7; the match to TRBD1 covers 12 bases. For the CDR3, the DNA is TGTGCCAGCAGCTTCGGGGGGACAGGGGGCAACTCCTACGAGCAGTACTTC. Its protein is CASSFGGTGGNSYEQYF. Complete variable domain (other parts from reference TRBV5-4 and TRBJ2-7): ETGVTQSPTHLIKTRGQQVTLRCSSQSGHNTVSWYQQALGQGPQFIFQYYREEENGRGNFPPRFSGLQFPNYSSELNVNALELDDSALYLCASSFGGTGGNSYEQYFGPGTRLTVT.